Listed below are T cell receptor beta chains from one sample, sequenced in a study of blood T cell repertoires in COVID-19. The method was immunoSEQ multiplex PCR; TCRdb's version includes in-frame clones alone and lacks a portion of them. The table lists 110,000 or so clones, more than 75% of them singletons. Material for sequencing was peripheral blood. The source of these receptors is a man in his forties with acute or convalescent COVID-19. Each CDR3 is given with its conserved first and last residue. A D gene is named only where the DNA matches it firmly. Not all rows give a size; the values are once, few, many and, for expanded clones, a class.

j_call clone_size v_call d_call cdr3_length cdr3_aa cdr3_nt
TRBJ1-6 - TRBV19 - 16 CASSIVGAGSNSPLHF TGTGCCAGTAGTATTGTAGGTGCAGGGTCTAATTCACCCCTCCACTTT
TRBJ1-2 - TRBV19 TRBD1 14 CASSRDRAGYGYTF TGTGCCAGTAGTAGGGACAGGGCCGGGTATGGCTACACCTTC
TRBJ1-2 - TRBV2 - 15 CASSPLVTGIYGYTF TGTGCCAGCAGCCCATTGGTCACCGGGATCTATGGCTACACCTTC
TRBJ2-7 - TRBV12-3/TRBV12-4 - 12 CASSLIDSEQYF TGTGCCAGCAGTTTGATCGACAGTGAGCAGTACTTC
TRBJ2-7 - TRBV4-1 TRBD1 15 CASSQGGQGSHEQYF TGCGCCAGCAGCCAAGGGGGACAGGGATCCCACGAGCAGTACTTC
TRBJ2-5 - TRBV25-1 TRBD2 14 CASAAGGLKETQYF TGTGCCTCGGCAGCGGGGGGGCTGAAAGAGACCCAGTACTTC
TRBJ1-6 - TRBV15 TRBD1 15 CATSRHGTDNSPLHF TGTGCCACCAGCAGACACGGGACAGATAATTCACCCCTCCACTTT
TRBJ2-2 - TRBV7-9 TRBD2 14 CATTNGGGTGELFF TGTGCCACCACAAACGGGGGGGGCACCGGGGAGCTGTTTTTT
TRBJ2-5 - TRBV27 - 15 CASSPRYGQKETQYF TGTGCCAGCAGCCCCCGCTACGGACAGAAAGAGACCCAGTACTTC
TRBJ2-2 - TRBV4-3 - 17 CASSQDGQYSNTGELFF TGCGCCAGCAGCCAAGATGGACAGTACTCGAACACCGGGGAGCTGTTTTTT
TRBJ2-3 - TRBV9 TRBD2 20 CASSVLSTGTSGSSTDTQYF TGTGCCAGCAGCGTACTAAGCACCGGGACTAGCGGCTCTAGCACAGATACGCAGTATTTT
TRBJ1-2 - TRBV24-1 - 14 CATSDLGSLGGYTF TGTGCCACCAGTGATTTGGGCAGCCTAGGTGGCTACACCTTC
TRBJ2-1 - TRBV2 TRBD2 15 CASSEQGGIGNEQFF TGTGCCAGCAGTGAACAGGGAGGGATTGGCAATGAGCAGTTCTTC
TRBJ1-1 - TRBV2 - 10 CASGGTEAFF TGTGCCAGCGGGGGGACTGAAGCTTTCTTT
TRBJ2-3 - TRBV2 - 14 CASRKASSTDTQYF TGTGCCAGTCGGAAAGCGTCGAGCACAGATACGCAGTATTTT
TRBJ2-1 - TRBV19 - 15 CASSMGQGSYNEQFF TGTGCCAGTAGTATGGGGCAGGGCAGCTACAATGAGCAGTTCTTC
TRBJ2-7 few TRBV30 - 11 CAWSPSYEQYF TGTGCCTGGAGTCCGTCGTACGAGCAGTACTTC
TRBJ2-3 - TRBV14 TRBD1 14 CASSIWGTGDTQYF TGTGCCAGCAGCATTTGGGGGACAGGAGATACGCAGTATTTT
TRBJ2-1 - TRBV4-2 TRBD1 17 CASSQERFGTGAYEQFF TGTGCCAGCAGCCAAGAGAGGTTCGGGACAGGGGCTTATGAGCAGTTCTTC
TRBJ1-2 - TRBV27 TRBD1 15 CASSLSGQGAWGYTF TGTGCCAGCAGTTTATCGGGGCAGGGGGCGTGGGGCTACACCTTC
TRBJ2-7 - TRBV18 TRBD1 15 CASSLRATGTYEQYF TGTGCCAGCTCACTAAGGGCGACAGGGACCTACGAGCAGTACTTC
TRBJ2-5 - TRBV7-2 TRBD2 15 CASSLASGDQETQYF TGTGCCAGCAGCTTAGCTAGCGGGGACCAAGAGACCCAGTACTTC
TRBJ2-3 - TRBV24-1 TRBD2 16 CATSDWATSGGDTQYF TGTGCCACCAGTGATTGGGCGACTAGCGGGGGCGATACGCAGTATTTT
TRBJ1-4 - TRBV24-1 TRBD1 16 CATSETGTGGNEKLFF TGTGCCACCAGTGAAACGGGGACAGGGGGTAATGAAAAACTGTTTTTT
TRBJ2-7 - TRBV30 TRBD2 15 CAWSSGTSGFYEQYF TGTGCCTGGAGTTCCGGGACTAGCGGTTTCTACGAGCAGTACTTC
TRBJ1-1 - TRBV30 - 14 CAWRGLSGITEAFF TGTGCCTGGAGGGGACTCTCAGGGATCACTGAAGCTTTCTTT
TRBJ1-5 - TRBV6-5 - 13 CASSRIVNQPQHF TGTGCCAGCAGCAGGATAGTGAATCAGCCCCAGCATTTT
TRBJ1-1 - TRBV19 - 13 CASSNDPGTEAFF TGTGCCAGTAGTAACGACCCAGGCACTGAAGCTTTCTTT
TRBJ2-3 - TRBV2 TRBD2 16 CASTPRTSASTDTQYF TGTGCCAGCACCCCCAGGACTAGCGCAAGCACAGATACGCAGTATTTT
TRBJ1-2 - TRBV7-9 TRBD1 14 CASSFGQGDYGYTF TGTGCCAGCAGCTTCGGACAGGGGGACTATGGCTACACCTTC
TRBJ2-2 - TRBV13 TRBD2 17 CASSPPLRGENTGELFF TGTGCCAGCAGCCCCCCCCTGCGGGGGGAGAACACCGGGGAGCTGTTTTTT
TRBJ2-1 - TRBV24-1 TRBD1 15 CATSERGTGGNEQFF TGTGCCACCAGTGAGCGCGGGACAGGGGGCAATGAGCAGTTCTTC
TRBJ2-7 - TRBV7-8 TRBD2 13 CATELAGGLEQYF TGTGCCACGGAACTAGCGGGGGGGCTCGAGCAGTACTTC
TRBJ2-7 once TRBV7-2 - 15 CASSLSASVGYEQYF TGTGCCAGCAGCTTATCGGCTAGCGTTGGCTACGAGCAGTACTTC
TRBJ1-2 - TRBV7-3 TRBD1 15 CASSPTGTGVYGYTF TGTGCCAGCAGCCCCACAGGGACAGGGGTTTATGGCTACACCTTC
TRBJ2-3 - TRBV7-3 TRBD2 15 CASSGTGTTRDTQYF TGTGCCAGCAGCGGTACCGGGACTACACGCGATACGCAGTATTTT
TRBJ1-1 once TRBV5-1 - 16 CASSSGRVGGYTEAFF TGCGCCAGCAGCTCCGGACGCGTAGGAGGGTACACTGAAGCTTTCTTT
TRBJ2-1 - TRBV27 TRBD2 15 CASSLAGGLYNEQFF TGTGCCAGCAGTCTAGCGGGGGGACTCTACAATGAGCAGTTCTTC
TRBJ1-2 - TRBV7-2 TRBD1 16 CASSSSDRGRGYGYTF TGTGCCAGCAGCTCCTCGGACAGGGGGCGCGGCTATGGCTACACCTTC
TRBJ2-5 - TRBV10-3 - 13 CAIAEGGQETQYF TGTGCCATCGCGGAGGGGGGGCAAGAGACCCAGTACTTC
TRBJ1-6 - TRBV3-1/TRBV3-2 - 15 CASSLNIVKRSPLHF TGTGCCAGCAGCCTAAACATCGTCAAGCGTTCACCCCTCCACTTT
TRBJ1-1 - TRBV4-1 TRBD1 13 CASSLTGGTEAFF TGCGCCAGCAGCCTCACAGGGGGCACTGAAGCTTTCTTT
TRBJ2-1 - TRBV6-6 TRBD2 15 CASSARGGTYNEQFF TGTGCCAGCAGTGCTCGCGGGGGTACCTACAATGAGCAGTTCTTC
TRBJ2-3 once TRBV7-2 - 14 CASSFPGERDTQYF TGTGCCAGCAGCTTCCCGGGGGAGAGAGATACGCAGTATTTT
TRBJ2-7 - TRBV29-1 TRBD1 13 CSVEGSTGGEQYF TGCAGCGTTGAAGGTTCGACAGGGGGGGAGCAGTACTTC
TRBJ2-3 - TRBV9 TRBD2 15 CASSVSSGGRDTQYF TGTGCCAGCAGCGTAAGTAGCGGGGGTCGAGATACGCAGTATTTT
TRBJ1-1 - TRBV11-2 - 13 CASSVLMSTEAFF TGTGCCAGCAGCGTCTTGATGAGCACTGAAGCTTTCTTT
TRBJ2-1 - TRBV5-1 TRBD2 22 CASSLPGTSGGGSSFSYNEQFF TGCGCCAGCAGCTTGCCCGGGACTAGCGGGGGGGGCTCTTCGTTCTCCTACAATGAGCAGTTCTTC
TRBJ2-1 - TRBV5-6 TRBD2 17 CASSLELAGDKNNEQFF TGTGCCAGCAGCTTGGAACTAGCGGGCGATAAAAACAATGAGCAGTTCTTC
TRBJ2-1 - TRBV5-6 TRBD1 15 CASSLQGQGFDEQFF TGTGCCAGCAGCCTCCAGGGACAGGGGTTCGATGAGCAGTTCTTC
TRBJ1-2 few TRBV2 TRBD1 14 CASSVDRANYGYTF TGTGCCAGCAGCGTGGACAGGGCGAACTATGGCTACACCTTC
TRBJ2-7 - TRBV2 TRBD2 15 CASTQDAGGGYEQYF TGTGCCAGCACCCAGGATGCGGGGGGGGGCTACGAGCAGTACTTC
TRBJ2-3 - TRBV2 - 13 CASTGVSADTQYF TGTGCCAGCACAGGGGTTAGCGCAGATACGCAGTATTTT
TRBJ2-5 - TRBV9 TRBD1 15 CASSGSGQAEETQYF TGTGCCAGCAGCGGATCAGGACAGGCCGAAGAGACCCAGTACTTC
TRBJ2-7 few TRBV7-3 TRBD1 19 CASSPGTGWSKGPIGEQYF TGTGCCAGCAGCCCCGGGACAGGGTGGTCCAAAGGGCCTATTGGCGAGCAGTACTTC